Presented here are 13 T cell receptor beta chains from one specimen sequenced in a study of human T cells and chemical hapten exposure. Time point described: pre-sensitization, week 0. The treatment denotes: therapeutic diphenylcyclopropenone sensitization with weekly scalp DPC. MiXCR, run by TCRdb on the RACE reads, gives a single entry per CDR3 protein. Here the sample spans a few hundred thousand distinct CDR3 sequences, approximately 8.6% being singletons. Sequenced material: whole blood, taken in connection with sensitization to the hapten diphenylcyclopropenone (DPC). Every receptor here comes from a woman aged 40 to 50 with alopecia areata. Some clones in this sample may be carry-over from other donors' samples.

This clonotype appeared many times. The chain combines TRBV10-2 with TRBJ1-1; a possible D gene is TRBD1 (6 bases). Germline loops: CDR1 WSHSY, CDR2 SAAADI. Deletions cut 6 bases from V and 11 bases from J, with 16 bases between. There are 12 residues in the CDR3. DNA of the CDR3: TGCGCCAGCAGGGACCCGGGGGCAGGGGCTTTCTTT. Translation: CASRDPGAGAFF.

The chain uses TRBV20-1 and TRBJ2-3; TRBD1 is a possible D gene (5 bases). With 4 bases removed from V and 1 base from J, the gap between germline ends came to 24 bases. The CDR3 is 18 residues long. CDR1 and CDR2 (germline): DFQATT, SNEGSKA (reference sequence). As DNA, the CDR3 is TGCAGTGCTAAGGGGTCCAATTCGGCGGACCCTCGCACAGATACGCAGTATTTT. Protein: CSAKGSNSADPRTDTQYF.

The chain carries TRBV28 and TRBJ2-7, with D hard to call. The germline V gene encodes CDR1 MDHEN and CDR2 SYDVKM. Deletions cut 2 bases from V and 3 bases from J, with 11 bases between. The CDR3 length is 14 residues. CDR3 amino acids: CASSLITPIYEQYF. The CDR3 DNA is TGTGCCAGCAGTTTAATTACCCCAATCTACGAGCAGTACTTC. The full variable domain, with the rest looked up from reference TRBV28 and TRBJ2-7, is DVKVTQSSRYLVKRTGEKVFLECVQDMDHENMFWYRQDPGLGLRLIYFSYDVKMKEKGDIPEGYSVSREKKERFSLILESASTNQTSMYLCASSLITPIYEQYFGPGTRLTVT.

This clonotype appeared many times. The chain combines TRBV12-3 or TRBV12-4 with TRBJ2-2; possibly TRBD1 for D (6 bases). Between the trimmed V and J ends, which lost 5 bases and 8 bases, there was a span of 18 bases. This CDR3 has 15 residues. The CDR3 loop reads CASSVLLQGSGELFF. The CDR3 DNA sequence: TGTGCCAGCAGTGTCCTCCTCCAGGGGAGTGGGGAGCTGTTTTTT.

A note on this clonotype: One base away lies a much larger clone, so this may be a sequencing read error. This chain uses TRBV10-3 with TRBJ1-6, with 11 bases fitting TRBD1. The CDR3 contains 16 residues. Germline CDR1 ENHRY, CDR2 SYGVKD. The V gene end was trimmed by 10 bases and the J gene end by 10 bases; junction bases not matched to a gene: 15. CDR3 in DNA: TGTGCCACCAGGGACTCGGACAGGGGGCGCGGGTCACCCCTCCACTTT. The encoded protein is CATRDSDRGRGSPLHF.

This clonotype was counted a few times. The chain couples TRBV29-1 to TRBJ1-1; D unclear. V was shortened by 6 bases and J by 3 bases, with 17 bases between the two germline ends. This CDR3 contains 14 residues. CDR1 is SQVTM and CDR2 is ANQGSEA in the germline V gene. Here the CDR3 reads CSVAESRYHTEAFF. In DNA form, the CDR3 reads TGCAGCGTCGCCGAATCGAGGTATCACACTGAAGCTTTCTTT.

CDR3 sequence: CASSSPVQEAFF. The CDR3 nucleotides read TGTGCCAGCAGCTCACCGGTGCAAGAAGCTTTCTTT. This chain joins TRBV7-9 and TRBJ1-1; D is ambiguous. Trimming removed 4 bases from V and 8 bases from J, with 11 bases in between. Germline values: CDR1 SEHNR, CDR2 FQNEAQ (reference sequence). The CDR3 totals 12 residues.

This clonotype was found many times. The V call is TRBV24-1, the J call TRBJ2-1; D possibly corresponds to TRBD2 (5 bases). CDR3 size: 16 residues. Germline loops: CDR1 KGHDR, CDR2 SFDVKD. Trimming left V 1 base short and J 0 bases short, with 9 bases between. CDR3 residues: CATSDFRGPSYNEQFF. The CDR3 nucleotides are TGTGCCACCAGTGATTTTCGCGGGCCCTCCTACAATGAGCAGTTCTTC.

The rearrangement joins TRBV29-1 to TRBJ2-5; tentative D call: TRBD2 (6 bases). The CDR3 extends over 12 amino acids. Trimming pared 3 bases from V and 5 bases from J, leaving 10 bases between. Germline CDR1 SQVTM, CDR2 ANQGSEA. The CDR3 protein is CSVEGGWETQYF. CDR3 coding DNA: TGCAGCGTTGAGGGGGGTTGGGAGACCCAGTACTTC.

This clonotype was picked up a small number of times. CDR3 DNA sequence: TGTGCCAGCAGCTTGGTCTCGGGGGATGAAAAACTGTTTTTT. This sequence encodes CASSLVSGDEKLFF. The rearrangement uses TRBV7-9 and TRBJ1-4; maybe TRBD1 (5 bases). V was pared by 3 bases and J by 6 bases, with 11 bases between. Germline-derived CDR1 and CDR2 are SEHNR and FQNEAQ (reference sequence). The CDR3 spans 14 residues.

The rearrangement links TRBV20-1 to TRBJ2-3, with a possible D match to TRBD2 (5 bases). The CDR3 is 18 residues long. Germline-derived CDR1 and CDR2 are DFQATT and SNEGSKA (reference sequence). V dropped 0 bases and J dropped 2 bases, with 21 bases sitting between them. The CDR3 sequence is CSARDHKNSGRYTDTQYF. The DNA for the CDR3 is TGCAGTGCTAGAGACCATAAAAACAGCGGACGATACACAGATACGCAGTATTTT.

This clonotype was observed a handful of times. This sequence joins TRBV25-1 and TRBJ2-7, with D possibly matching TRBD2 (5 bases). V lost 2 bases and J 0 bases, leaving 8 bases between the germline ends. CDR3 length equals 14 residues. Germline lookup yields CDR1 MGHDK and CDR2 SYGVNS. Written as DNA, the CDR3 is TGTGCCAGCAGTGAACGACGGGACTCCTACGAGCAGTACTTC. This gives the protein CASSERRDSYEQYF.

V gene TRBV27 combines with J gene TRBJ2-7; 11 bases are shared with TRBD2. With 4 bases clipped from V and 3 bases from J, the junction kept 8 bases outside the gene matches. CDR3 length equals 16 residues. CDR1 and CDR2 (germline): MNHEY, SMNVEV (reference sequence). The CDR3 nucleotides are TGTGCCAGCAGTTCGCGGTCGGGACTAGCGGTCTACGAGCAGTACTTC. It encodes CASSSRSGLAVYEQYF.